This TCR beta chain derives from a study of CD8+CD57+ T cells in acquired aplastic anemia. Across the study: Reads per healthy sample averaged about 9.8 million (CD4+) and 11.0 million (CD8+). Study outcomes and limitations: It was found that twenty-nine CD8+ CDR3 sequences were shared between patients and controls.

Points on this clonotype: Its antigen is undetermined.

TCR beta VDJ and CDR3 profiling used genomic DNA as template. MiXCR was run by TCRdb on the reads, yielding one entry per CDR3 protein. The repertoire holds 60,000 or so distinct CDR3 sequences, with about 50% as singletons. V was cut by 10 bases and J by 10 bases, with 23 bases left in between. The germline gives CDR1 SNHLY, CDR2 FYNNEI. The CDR3 covers 14 residues. The J gene is TRBJ2-1, the V gene TRBV2; perhaps TRBD1 as D (6 bases). Sequenced sample: sorted CD4+, CD8+, or CD8+CD57+ T cells (not recorded which) from PBMCs. The clonotype comes from a human donor in good health, serving as a control. The CDR3 region is CAIRGLRVGTEQFF. Here the CDR3 DNA reads TGTGCCATCAGGGGCCTAAGGGTGGGGACAGAGCAGTTCTTC.